The 10 T cell receptor beta chains reported below all come from one sample, sequenced in a study of cytomegalovirus exposure and HLA in healthy donors. Vbeta (60) and Jbeta (13) primers were used in the PCR. Clones were read by immunoSEQ multiplex PCR, and TCRdb kept only the in-frame ones, dropping some. Of 40,000 or so clones listed, around three quarters are singletons. The sample consisted of PBMCs. These receptor sequences come from a man aged 25-45 years in good health and CMV-seronegative.

The gene calls are TRBV6-5 and TRBJ2-3, with 9 positions matching TRBD2. The J segment lost 3 bases and the V segment lost 6 bases, leaving 4 bases of the junction unmatched. The CDR3 loop spans 14 amino acids. CDR1 MNHEY and CDR2 SVGAGI come from the germline V gene. This chain's CDR3 is CASSKREATDTQYF. The CDR3 DNA is TGTGCCAGCAGCAAGCGGGAGGCTACAGATACGCAGTATTTT.

The chain has TRBV5-5 and TRBJ1-1; D possibly corresponds to TRBD1 (5 bases). Per germline, CDR1 SGHKS and CDR2 YYEKEE (reference sequence). With 2 bases removed from V and 2 bases from J, the gap between germline ends came to 7 bases. There are 13 residues in the CDR3. CDR3 region: CASSFGANTEAFF. DNA for the CDR3: TGTGCCAGCAGCTTTGGGGCTAACACTGAAGCTTTCTTT.

The chain recombines TRBV5-4 with TRBJ2-7, with 8 bases identical to TRBD1. Germline V gene sequence: CDR1 SGHNT, CDR2 YYREEE (reference sequence). V shed 4 bases and J 2 bases; nucleotides not matched to a gene: 5. The CDR3 loop spans 14 amino acids. The CDR3 spells CASSPGTGPYEQYF. The CDR3 DNA is TGTGCCAGCAGCCCCGGGACAGGCCCCTACGAGCAGTACTTC.

By share of the sample, this clone is medium-sized. This sequence joins TRBV6-1 and TRBJ2-2; 9 bases match TRBD2. Germline assignment: CDR1 MNHNS and CDR2 SASEGT. Germline trimming cut 4 bases from V and 3 bases from J; bases unmatched to any gene: 0. The CDR3 length is 14 residues. CDR3: CASSVAGDTGELFF. The DNA of the CDR3 is TGTGCCAGCAGTGTAGCGGGAGACACCGGGGAGCTGTTTTTT.

About this clone: The junction does not match germline at one end; this may be a read error. The chain carries TRBV20-1 and TRBJ2-4; weak D call: TRBD2 (6 bases). Germline CDR1 and CDR2: DFQATT and SNEGSKA (reference sequence). CDR3 size: 11 residues. CDR3 region: CSARDRPGASF. The CDR3 nucleotides read TGCAGTGCTAGAGATCGGCCGGGAGCTTCCTTC.

The rearrangement joins TRBV13 to TRBJ2-7; TRBD2 matches 7 bases. After removal of 3 bases from V and 4 bases from J, the junction contained 9 bases not matched to a gene. The CDR3 has 15 residues. Germline CDR1 and CDR2: PRHDT and FYEKMQ (reference sequence). DNA of the CDR3: TGTGCCAGCAGCTTTTCGGCGGGAGAGGCGTACGAGCAGTACTTC. It specifies CASSFSAGEAYEQYF.

This clone was recorded a few times. The chain joins TRBV19 to TRBJ2-3, with no clear D. Trimming took 6 bases from V and 6 from J, leaving 13 bases between them. The CDR3 covers 13 residues. Germline CDR1 LNHDA, CDR2 SQIVND (reference sequence). The CDR3 reads CASSPMTFDTQYF. The CDR3, as DNA: TGTGCCAGTAGCCCTATGACTTTCGATACGCAGTATTTT.

The chain employs TRBV7-3 and TRBJ2-1; 12 nucleotides line up with TRBD2. Germline loops: CDR1 SGHTA, CDR2 FQGTGA. V was pared by 1 base and J by 9 bases, with 4 bases of the junction left unmatched. This CDR3 contains 15 residues. The CDR3 nucleotides read TGTGCCAGCAGCTTAAGACTAGCGGGAGTCGCTGAGCAGTTCTTC. This encodes CASSLRLAGVAEQFF.

This chain joins TRBV4-3 and TRBJ2-2, with D possibly being TRBD1 (6 bases). Trimming left V 7 bases short and J 5 bases short, with 14 bases between. Germline lookup yields CDR1 LGHNA and CDR2 YSLEER. The CDR3 runs 14 residues. The CDR3 coding sequence is TGCGCCAGCACCCTCGAGGGGGAAACCGGGGAGCTGTTTTTT. The encoded protein is CASTLEGETGELFF.

J is TRBJ1-5 and V is TRBV18; no firm D call. Germline values: CDR1 KGHSH, CDR2 LQKENI. This CDR3 spans 16 amino acids. Trimming took off 2 bases at V and 0 bases at J, with 11 bases between the two ends. For the CDR3, the DNA is TGTGCCAGCTCACCAGCTGTATCAGGTAGCAATCAGCCCCAGCATTTT. The encoded protein is CASSPAVSGSNQPQHF. Full variable domain (rest looked up from reference TRBV18 and TRBJ1-5): NAGVMQNPRHLVRRRGQEARLRCSPMKGHSHVYWYRQLPEEGLKFMVYLQKENIIDESGMPKERFSAEFPKEGPSILRIQQVVRGDSAAYFCASSPAVSGSNQPQHFGDGTRLSIL.